This paragraph reports one TCR beta chain. Antigen: not known. CDR1 MNHEY and CDR2 SVGAGI come from the germline V gene. The CDR3 runs 12 residues. The J segment lost 7 bases and the V segment lost 6 bases, leaving 2 bases of the junction unmatched. Sample-barcoded 5' priming and a J-beta primer mix drove a second PCR of 7 to 11 cycles. The yield of each sample was at least 2.5 million CDR3-containing paired-end reads. TCRdb redid the calling of the 5' RACE reads with MiXCR, one entry per CDR3 protein. The sample has around 800,000 distinct CDR3 sequences, about 45% seen once. This sample stems from a study of blood T cells in healthy people across ages. Points from the study as a whole: Age advanced and TCR beta diversity per million T cells fell, roughly linearly. From one million sequenced T cells, diversity estimates were lower bounds.

The TCR comes from a man of 80 years or more in good health. The chain links TRBV6-5 to TRBJ2-4; 8 nucleotides align to TRBD2. Material: blood. CDR3 sequence: CASSGGANIQYF. DNA of the CDR3: TGTGCCAGCAGCGGGGGGGCCAACATTCAGTACTTC.